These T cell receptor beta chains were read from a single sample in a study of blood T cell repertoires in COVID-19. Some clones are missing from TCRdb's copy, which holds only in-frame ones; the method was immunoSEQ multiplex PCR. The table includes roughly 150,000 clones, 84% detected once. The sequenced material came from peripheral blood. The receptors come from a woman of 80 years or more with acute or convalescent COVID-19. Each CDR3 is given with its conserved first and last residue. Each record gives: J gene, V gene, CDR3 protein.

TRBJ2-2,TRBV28,CASSYRGRDTGELFF
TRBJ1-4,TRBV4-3,CASSQDSRVEKLFF
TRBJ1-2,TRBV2,CASSMGYYGYTF
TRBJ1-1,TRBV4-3,CASSPSSGTVKTEAFF
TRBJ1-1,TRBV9,CASRKGQANTEAFF
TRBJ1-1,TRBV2,CASRLTGNTEAFF
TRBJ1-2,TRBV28,CASKDTTNYGYTF
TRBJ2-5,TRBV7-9,CASSPRQGGETQYF
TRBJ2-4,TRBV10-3,CAISESSLNIQYF
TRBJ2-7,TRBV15,CATSSREKVISYEQYF
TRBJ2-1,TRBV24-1,CATSQGTSGNEQFF
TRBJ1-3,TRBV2,CASSDWTGNSGNTIYF
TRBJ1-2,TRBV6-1,CASSEAPTGWLVGGYTF
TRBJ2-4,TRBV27,CASRLWGTSGGWEENIQYF
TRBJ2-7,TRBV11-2,CASSFGQGTYEQYF
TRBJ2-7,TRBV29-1,CSAASGAGYEQYF
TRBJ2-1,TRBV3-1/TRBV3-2,CASSQGNFPGTGDNEQFF
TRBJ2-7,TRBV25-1,CASSKDRRWAYEQYF
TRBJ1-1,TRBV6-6,CASSQGGPNTEAFF
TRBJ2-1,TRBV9,CASRATGTNYNEQFF
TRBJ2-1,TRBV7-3,CASSISSGGAYEQFF
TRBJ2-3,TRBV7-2,CASSFKRGRLADTQYF
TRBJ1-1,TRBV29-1,CSVQRGGTEAFF
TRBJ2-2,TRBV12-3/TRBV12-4,CASGQGNTGELFF
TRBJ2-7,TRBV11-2,CASSLAGGIYEQYF
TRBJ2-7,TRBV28,CASSLGDRAYEQYF
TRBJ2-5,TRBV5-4,CASSLAARETQYF
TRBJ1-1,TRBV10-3,CAISVGKGPNTEAFF